This T cell receptor beta chain originates from a study of CD8 T cells in Susac syndrome. The authors reverse transcribed 0.5 to 1 ug RNA with random hexamers. The method of amplification for TCR beta CDR3 was immunoSEQ multiplex PCR, covering 54 Vbeta and 13 Jbeta. TCRdb reprocessed the immunoSEQ multiplex PCR reads with MiXCR, giving one entry per CDR3 protein. The table has approximately 100,000 distinct CDR3 sequences, over 90% seen once. The CDR3 contains 17 residues. V lost 5 bases and J 4 bases, leaving 20 bases between the germline ends. Sequencing was done on a sample of CD4+ T cells from PBMCs. The chain has TRBV12-3 or TRBV12-4 and TRBJ2-2; D is ambiguous. This clonotype originated in a human donor in good health. CDR3 DNA sequence: TGTGCCAGCAGTCCTGGTTTTGTGGGGTTGCGCACCGGGGAGCTGTTTTTT. Translated: CASSPGFVGLRTGELFF.